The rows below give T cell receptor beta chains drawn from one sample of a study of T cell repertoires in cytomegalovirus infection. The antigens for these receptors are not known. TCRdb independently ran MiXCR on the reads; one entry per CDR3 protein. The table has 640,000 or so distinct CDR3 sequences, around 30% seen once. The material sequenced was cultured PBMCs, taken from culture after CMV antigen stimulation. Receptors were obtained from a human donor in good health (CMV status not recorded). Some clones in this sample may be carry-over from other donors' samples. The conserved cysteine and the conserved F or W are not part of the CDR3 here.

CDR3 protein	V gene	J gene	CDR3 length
ASSRPEGSNIQY	TRBV7-2	TRBJ2-4	12
ASSPVLGGNEQF	TRBV18	TRBJ2-1	12
ASSLGLLNTEAF	TRBV11-2	TRBJ1-1	12
ASRRDFSQKYEQY	TRBV7-8	TRBJ2-7	13
ASSLLQGGLKDGGHT	TRBV7-2	TRBJ1-2	15
ASRPTRGGRSEAF	TRBV7-9	TRBJ1-1	13
ASSRGPRTEFYGYT	TRBV6-1	TRBJ1-2	14
ASSSAVGTELYEQY	TRBV5-1	TRBJ2-7	14
SARDLLSSGFAYNEQF	TRBV20-1	TRBJ2-1	16
ASSATGSNQPQH	TRBV7-9	TRBJ1-5	12